These 22 T cell receptor beta chains came from one sample sequenced in a study of blood T cell repertoires in COVID-19. Method: immunoSEQ multiplex PCR; TCRdb's copy keeps in-frame clones and lacks some. The sample contains around 300,000 clones, 86% of which appear only once. Sequenced input: PBMCs or T cells enriched from blood (not recorded which). All receptors come from a woman in her late teens or twenties who had recovered from COVID-19.

This rearrangement joins TRBV7-2 to TRBJ2-7, with 9 bases that match TRBD1. Germline V gene sequence: CDR1 SGHTA, CDR2 FQGNSA. The CDR3 consists of 16 residues. The V and J ends lost 2 bases and 4 bases, in that order; junction bases with no gene match: 9. The CDR3 DNA sequence: TGTGCCAGCAGCTTATTAGGGACAGGGACCCCTTACGAGCAGTACTTC. This gives the protein CASSLLGTGTPYEQYF.

V gene TRBV6-5 combines with J gene TRBJ1-2; 8 nucleotides line up with TRBD1. V was clipped by 6 bases and J by 5 bases; unmatched bases: 5. CDR3 size: 13 residues. Germline-derived CDR1 and CDR2 are MNHEY and SVGAGI. The chain's CDR3 is CASRETGVYGYTF. CDR3 coding DNA: TGTGCCAGCAGAGAGACAGGGGTTTATGGCTACACCTTC.

This clone was observed once. This chain joins TRBV18 and TRBJ1-6; D is undetermined. Between the trimmed V and J ends, which lost 6 bases and 0 bases, there was a span of 12 bases. The CDR3 is 16 residues long. Germline loops: CDR1 KGHSH, CDR2 LQKENI. DNA for the CDR3: TGTGCCAGCTCCCGGGGAGGGAGCTCCTATAATTCACCCCTCCACTTT. This gives the protein CASSRGGSSYNSPLHF.

The V and J genes are TRBV5-4 and TRBJ2-7; tentatively, D is TRBD2 (6 bases). V was pared by 4 bases and J by 1 base, with 18 bases between. Per the germline V gene, CDR1 is SGHNT and CDR2 is YYREEE (reference sequence). The CDR3 runs to 16 residues. In DNA form, the CDR3 reads TGTGCCAGCAGCGCCGAGGAGGGAGTTAGTTCCTACGAGCAGTACTTC. This translates into CASSAEEGVSSYEQYF.

The rearrangement uses TRBV6-2 or TRBV6-3 and TRBJ2-1; tentative D call: TRBD2 (5 bases). The CDR3 totals 11 residues. Trimming cost V 2 bases and J 10 bases, with 6 bases left between them. Germline assignment: CDR1 MNHEY and CDR2 SVGEGT. The CDR3 loop reads CASSYGGEQFF. CDR3 sequence (DNA): TGTGCCAGCAGTTACGGCGGGGAGCAGTTCTTC.

The J gene is TRBJ2-2, the V gene TRBV7-2; D possibly corresponds to TRBD2 (5 bases). In germline, CDR1 is SGHTA, CDR2 FQGNSA. V lost 7 bases, J lost 4 bases, and 22 bases lay in between. This CDR3 has 17 residues. This chain's CDR3 is CASTHDLLPGSTGELFF. The DNA of the CDR3 is TGTGCCAGCACGCACGACCTACTTCCGGGATCCACCGGGGAGCTGTTTTTT.

The sample holds one count of this clone. The chain couples TRBV30 to TRBJ1-5, with a possible D match to TRBD1 (5 bases). From germline, CDR1 is GTSNPN and CDR2 SVGIG (reference sequence). CDR3 length: 14 amino acids. V was pared by 4 bases and J by 5 bases, with 15 bases between. The CDR3 loop reads CAWTRGAGDQPQHF. The CDR3 nucleotides read TGTGCCTGGACCCGCGGGGCAGGTGATCAGCCCCAGCATTTT.

The chain carries TRBV7-6 and TRBJ1-4; 8 bases are shared with TRBD1. This CDR3 contains 20 residues. The V segment lost 7 bases and the J segment 4 bases; nucleotides outside the gene matches: 23. In germline, CDR1 is SGHVS, CDR2 FNYEAQ. CDR3 residues: CASTLTLTGEVTEGNEKLFF. The CDR3 DNA reads as TGTGCCAGCACCTTGACCTTGACAGGGGAGGTAACGGAGGGTAATGAAAAACTGTTTTTT. The full variable domain, in which reference TRBV7-6 and TRBJ1-4 provide the parts outside the CDR3, is GAGVSQSPRYKVTKRGQDVALRCDPISGHVSLYWYRQALGQGPEFLTYFNYEAQQDKSGLPNDRFSAERPEGSISTLTIQRTEQRDSAMYRCASTLTLTGEVTEGNEKLFFGSGTQLSVL.

The chain joins TRBV9 to TRBJ2-5; a weak D match, TRBD2 (7 bases). Trimming took off 0 bases at V and 5 bases at J, with 14 bases between the two ends. CDR1 is SGDLS, CDR2 YYNGEE, per germline. The CDR3 runs 15 residues. The CDR3: CASSVDPGRGETQYF. DNA of the CDR3: TGTGCCAGCAGCGTAGATCCGGGGAGGGGGGAGACCCAGTACTTC.

The V and J genes are TRBV12-5 and TRBJ1-5; maybe TRBD1 (6 bases). Germline CDR1 LGHNT, CDR2 FRNRAP. This CDR3 region has 14 residues. V was pared by 6 bases and J by 0 bases, with 9 bases between. CDR3 sequence (DNA): TGTGCTAGTGGAATGGACAGTAGCAATCAGCCCCAGCATTTT. This encodes CASGMDSSNQPQHF.

The rearrangement links TRBV27 to TRBJ2-6; possible D gene TRBD2, 6 bases. Germline CDR1 MNHEY, CDR2 SMNVEV (reference sequence). This CDR3 contains 14 residues. V shed 5 bases and J shed 4 bases, with 9 bases lying between them. The CDR3 protein is CASSASEGANVLTF. The CDR3 bases are TGTGCCAGCAGTGCTAGCGAGGGGGCCAACGTCCTGACTTTC.

The rearrangement links TRBV21-1 to TRBJ1-2; the DNA was not used to check the table's D call, TRBD1. TRBV21-1 is a pseudogene locus. The CDR3 runs to 14 residues. The CDR3 protein is CALKFKQGSYGYTF. The CDR3 DNA follows: TGTGCCCTTAAATTCAAGCAGGGAAGCTATGGCTACACCTTC.

The chain employs TRBV10-3 and TRBJ1-1, with 8 nucleotides matching TRBD1. With 4 bases clipped from V and 8 bases from J, the junction kept 9 bases outside the gene matches. Per germline, CDR1 ENHRY and CDR2 SYGVKD. This CDR3 spans 14 amino acids. The CDR3 DNA follows: TGTGCCATCAGTGTCGGACAGGGTATTTGGGAAGCTTTCTTT. It specifies CAISVGQGIWEAFF.

This chain joins TRBV5-5 and TRBJ2-2; weak D call: TRBD2 (5 bases). The CDR3 runs 12 residues. Trimming left V 5 bases short and J 7 bases short, with 9 bases between. The germline gives CDR1 SGHKS, CDR2 YYEKEE (reference sequence). CDR3 nucleotides: TGTGCCAGCAGGGACTTGGGCGGGGAGCTGTTTTTT. It is translated as CASRDLGGELFF.

The CDR3: CSARLAGGPGAETQYF. The CDR3 DNA reads as TGCAGCGCAAGACTAGCGGGAGGGCCTGGGGCGGAGACCCAGTACTTC. The rearrangement uses TRBV29-1 and TRBJ2-5, with 14 bases matching TRBD2. The CDR3 length is 16 residues. Germline V gene data show CDR1 as SQVTM and CDR2 as ANQGSEA. V lost 7 bases and J lost 5; bases outside the gene matches: 12.

The chain uses TRBV13 and TRBJ2-6, with D perhaps matching TRBD1 (6 bases). The germline V gene encodes CDR1 PRHDT and CDR2 FYEKMQ (reference sequence). Trimming shortened V by 6 bases and J by 0 bases, and 18 bases separated the two germline ends. The CDR3 length is 18 residues. This chain's CDR3 is CASSYFTGMSSGANVLTF. Here the CDR3 DNA reads TGTGCCAGCAGTTATTTTACAGGGATGAGCTCTGGGGCCAACGTCCTGACTTTC.

This clone has just one count. The V call is TRBV24-1, the J call TRBJ1-2, with TRBD1 matching over 9 bases. The CDR3 is 17 residues long. Germline CDR1 is KGHDR and CDR2 is SFDVKD. Trimming took 3 bases from V and 2 from J; bases not matched to a gene: 9. In DNA, the CDR3 is TGTGCCACCAGTGATACTAGAACGGGACAGGGAAACTATGGCTACACCTTC. Protein: CATSDTRTGQGNYGYTF.

The chain joins TRBV27 to TRBJ1-2; TRBD1 matches 9 bases. The V gene end was trimmed by 3 bases and the J gene end by 5 bases; junction bases not matched to a gene: 10. This CDR3 has 16 residues. CDR1 MNHEY and CDR2 SMNVEV come from the germline V gene (reference sequence). This CDR3 reads CASSLSRQGEWYGYTF. The CDR3 DNA reads TGTGCCAGCAGTTTGAGTCGACAGGGGGAGTGGTATGGCTACACCTTC.

The CDR3 DNA reads TGTGCCAGCAGCGTATCAATAGGACAGGGTTCCTACAATGAGCAGTTCTTC. Its translation is CASSVSIGQGSYNEQFF. The chain combines TRBV9 with TRBJ2-1; TRBD1 agrees at 8 bases. V lost 1 base and J lost 1; bases outside the gene matches: 7. CDR3 length: 17 residues. Looked up from germline, CDR1 is SGDLS and CDR2 is YYNGEE.

J is TRBJ2-1 and V is TRBV6-1; the D gene is possibly TRBD1 (6 bases). Looked up from germline, CDR1 is MNHNS and CDR2 is SASEGT. Trimming removed 2 bases from V and 7 bases from J, with 24 bases in between. The CDR3 spans 18 residues. Here the CDR3 DNA reads TGTGCCAGCAGTGAATCAGAGGCTGACAGGATGCGAAAAAATGAGCAGTTCTTC. It yields the protein CASSESEADRMRKNEQFF.

This clone appeared a single time. The V gene is TRBV12-3 or TRBV12-4, the J gene TRBJ1-2; the D is unclear. The CDR3 loop spans 13 amino acids. V lost 1 base and J lost 4, with 7 bases in between. The CDR3 region is CASSLGPRYGYTF. The CDR3 nucleotides are TGTGCCAGCAGTTTAGGTCCGCGCTATGGCTACACCTTC.

This chain connects TRBV28 to TRBJ1-5; 8 bases map to TRBD1. This CDR3 spans 15 amino acids. With V trimmed by 5 bases and J by 3 bases, 6 bases remained unmatched. Germline values: CDR1 MDHEN, CDR2 SYDVKM. CDR3 region: CASSPPGQANQPQHF. CDR3 sequence (DNA): TGTGCCAGCAGTCCTCCGGGACAGGCCAATCAGCCCCAGCATTTT.